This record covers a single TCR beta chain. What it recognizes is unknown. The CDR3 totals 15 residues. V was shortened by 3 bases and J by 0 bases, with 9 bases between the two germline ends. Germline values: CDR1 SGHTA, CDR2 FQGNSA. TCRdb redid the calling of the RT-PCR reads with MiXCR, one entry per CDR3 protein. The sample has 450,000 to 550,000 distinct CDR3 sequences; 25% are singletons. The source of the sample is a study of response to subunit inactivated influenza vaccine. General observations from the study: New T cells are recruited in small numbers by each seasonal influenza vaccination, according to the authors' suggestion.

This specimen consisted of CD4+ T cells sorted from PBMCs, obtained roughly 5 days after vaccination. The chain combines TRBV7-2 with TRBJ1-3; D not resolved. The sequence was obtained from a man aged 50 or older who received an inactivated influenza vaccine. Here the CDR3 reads CASSLSWSSGNTIYF. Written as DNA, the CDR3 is TGTGCCAGCAGCTTGAGCTGGAGCTCTGGAAACACCATATATTTT.